The entry below gives a single T cell receptor beta chain sequence along with its context. The CDR3 is 14 amino acids. In germline, CDR1 is SNHLY, CDR2 FYNNEI. The V end was cut by 7 bases, the J end by 0 bases, with 10 bases between. This sample stems from a study of blood T cell repertoires in COVID-19. Clones were sequenced by immunoSEQ multiplex PCR, and TCRdb holds only the in-frame ones, with some missing. The sample yields roughly 75,000 clones, 75% to 90% seen once. The rearrangement uses TRBV2 and TRBJ1-5; perhaps TRBD1 as D (5 bases). Sequencing was done on a sample of peripheral blood. The clonotype comes from a man older than 75 with COVID-19, enrolled during active disease. The CDR3 DNA is TGTGCCAGCACCGGGCAGGGTAGCAATCAGCCCCAGCATTTT. Amino acid sequence: CASTGQGSNQPQHF.